Included here is one T cell receptor (beta chain) sequence, with context. Profiling relied on immunoSEQ multiplex PCR, and the TCRdb table lists in-frame clones only, not all of them. The sample includes 87,000 or so clones, roughly 89% of them seen just once. The data are from a study of T cell responses to AZD1222 COVID-19 vaccine. The germline V and J ends were trimmed by 2 bases and 2 bases, with 7 bases remaining between them. CDR1 and CDR2 from the germline V gene are SGHNT and YYREEE (reference sequence). The CDR3 extends over 14 amino acids. This chain links TRBV5-4 with TRBJ2-2, with D perhaps TRBD2 (5 bases). The material was peripheral blood, obtained on day 0 of AZD1222 vaccination. The source is an adult in good health. CDR3 in DNA: TGTGCCAGCAGCTTTGAGGGTAACACCGGGGAGCTGTTTTTT. This gives the protein CASSFEGNTGELFF.